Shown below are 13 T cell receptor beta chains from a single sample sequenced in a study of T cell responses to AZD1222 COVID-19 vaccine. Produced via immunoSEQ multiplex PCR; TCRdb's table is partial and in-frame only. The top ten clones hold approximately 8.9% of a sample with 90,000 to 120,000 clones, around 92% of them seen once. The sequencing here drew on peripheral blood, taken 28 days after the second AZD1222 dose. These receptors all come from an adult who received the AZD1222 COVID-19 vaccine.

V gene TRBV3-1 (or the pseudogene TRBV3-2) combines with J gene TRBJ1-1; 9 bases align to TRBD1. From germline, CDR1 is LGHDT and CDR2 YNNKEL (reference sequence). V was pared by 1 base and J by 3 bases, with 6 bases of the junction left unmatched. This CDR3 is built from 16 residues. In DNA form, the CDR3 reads TGTGCCAGCAGCCAAGGCCCACAGGGGGCATACACTGAAGCTTTCTTT. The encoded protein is CASSQGPQGAYTEAFF.

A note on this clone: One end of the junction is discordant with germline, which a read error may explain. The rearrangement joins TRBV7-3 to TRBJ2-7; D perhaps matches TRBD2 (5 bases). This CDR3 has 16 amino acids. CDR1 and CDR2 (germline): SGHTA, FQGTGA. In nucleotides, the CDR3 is TGTGCCAGCAGTTTAACCCTGGAGGCGGCAGCCTACGAGCAGTACTTC. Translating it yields CASSLTLEAAAYEQYF.

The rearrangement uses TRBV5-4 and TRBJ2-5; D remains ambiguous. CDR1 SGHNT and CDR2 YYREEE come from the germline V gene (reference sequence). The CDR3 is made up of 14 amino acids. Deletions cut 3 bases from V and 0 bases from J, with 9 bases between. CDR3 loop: CASSSLWDQETQYF. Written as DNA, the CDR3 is TGTGCCAGCAGCTCCCTGTGGGACCAAGAGACCCAGTACTTC.

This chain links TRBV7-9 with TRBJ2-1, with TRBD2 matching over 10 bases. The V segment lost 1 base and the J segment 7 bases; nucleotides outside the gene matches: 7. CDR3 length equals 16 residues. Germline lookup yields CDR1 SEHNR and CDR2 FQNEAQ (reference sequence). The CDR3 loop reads CASSLVLAGGMNEQFF. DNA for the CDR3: TGTGCCAGCAGCTTAGTTTTAGCGGGAGGTATGAATGAGCAGTTCTTC.

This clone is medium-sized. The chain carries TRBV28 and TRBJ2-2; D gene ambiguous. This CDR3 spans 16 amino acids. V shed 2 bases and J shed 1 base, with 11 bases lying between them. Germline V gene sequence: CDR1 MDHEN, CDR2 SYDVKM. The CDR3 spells CASSLPKDGNTGELFF. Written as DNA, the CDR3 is TGTGCCAGCAGTTTACCGAAGGACGGGAACACCGGGGAGCTGTTTTTT.

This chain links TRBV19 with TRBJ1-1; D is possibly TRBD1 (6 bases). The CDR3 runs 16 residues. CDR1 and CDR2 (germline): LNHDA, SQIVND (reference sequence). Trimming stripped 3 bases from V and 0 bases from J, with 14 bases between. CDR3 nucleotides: TGTGCCAGTAGTATGAACAGGGTATCCATGAACACTGAAGCTTTCTTT. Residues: CASSMNRVSMNTEAFF.

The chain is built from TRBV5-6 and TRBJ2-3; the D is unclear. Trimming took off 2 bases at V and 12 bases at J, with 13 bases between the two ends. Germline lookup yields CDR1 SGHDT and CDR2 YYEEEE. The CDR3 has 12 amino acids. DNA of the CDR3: TGTGCCAGCAGCTTCAAACTACCTAGTCAGTATTTT. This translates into CASSFKLPSQYF.

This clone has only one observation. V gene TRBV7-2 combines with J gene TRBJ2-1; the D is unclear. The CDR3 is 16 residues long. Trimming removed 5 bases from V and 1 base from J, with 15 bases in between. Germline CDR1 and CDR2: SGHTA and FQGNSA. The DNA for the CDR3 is TGTGCCAGCAGCACCCCGGTGGCAAGATCCTACAATGAGCAGTTCTTC. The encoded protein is CASSTPVARSYNEQFF.

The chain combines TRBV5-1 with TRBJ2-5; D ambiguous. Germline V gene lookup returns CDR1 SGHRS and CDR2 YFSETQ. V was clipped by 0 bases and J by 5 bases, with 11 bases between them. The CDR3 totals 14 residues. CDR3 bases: TGCGCCAGCAGCTTGGGAAGTGGGCTGGAGACCCAGTACTTC. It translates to CASSLGSGLETQYF.

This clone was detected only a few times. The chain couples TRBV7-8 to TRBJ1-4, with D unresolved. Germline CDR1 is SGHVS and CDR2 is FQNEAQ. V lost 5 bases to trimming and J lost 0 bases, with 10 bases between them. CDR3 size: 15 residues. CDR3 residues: CASSPDGSTNEKLFF. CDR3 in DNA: TGTGCCAGCAGCCCGGACGGTTCAACTAATGAAAAACTGTTTTTT.

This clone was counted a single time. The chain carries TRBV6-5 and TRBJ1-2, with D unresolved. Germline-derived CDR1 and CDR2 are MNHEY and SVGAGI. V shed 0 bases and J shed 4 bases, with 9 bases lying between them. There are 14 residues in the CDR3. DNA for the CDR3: TGTGCCAGCAGTTACTCACGATCCCTCTATGGCTACACCTTC. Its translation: CASSYSRSLYGYTF.

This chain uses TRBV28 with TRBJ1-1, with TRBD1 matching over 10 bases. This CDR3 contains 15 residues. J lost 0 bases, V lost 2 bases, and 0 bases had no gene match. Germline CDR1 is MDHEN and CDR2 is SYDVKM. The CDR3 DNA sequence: TGTGCCAGCAGTTTAGGGACAGGGGTGAACACTGAAGCTTTCTTT. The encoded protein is CASSLGTGVNTEAFF.

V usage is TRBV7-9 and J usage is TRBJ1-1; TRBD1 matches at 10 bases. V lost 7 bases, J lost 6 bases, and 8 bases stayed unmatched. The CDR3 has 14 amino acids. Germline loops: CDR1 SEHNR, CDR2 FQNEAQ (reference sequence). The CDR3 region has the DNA TGTGCCAGCATGCCCTCGACAGGGGGCCCTGAAGCTTTCTTT. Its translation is CASMPSTGGPEAFF.